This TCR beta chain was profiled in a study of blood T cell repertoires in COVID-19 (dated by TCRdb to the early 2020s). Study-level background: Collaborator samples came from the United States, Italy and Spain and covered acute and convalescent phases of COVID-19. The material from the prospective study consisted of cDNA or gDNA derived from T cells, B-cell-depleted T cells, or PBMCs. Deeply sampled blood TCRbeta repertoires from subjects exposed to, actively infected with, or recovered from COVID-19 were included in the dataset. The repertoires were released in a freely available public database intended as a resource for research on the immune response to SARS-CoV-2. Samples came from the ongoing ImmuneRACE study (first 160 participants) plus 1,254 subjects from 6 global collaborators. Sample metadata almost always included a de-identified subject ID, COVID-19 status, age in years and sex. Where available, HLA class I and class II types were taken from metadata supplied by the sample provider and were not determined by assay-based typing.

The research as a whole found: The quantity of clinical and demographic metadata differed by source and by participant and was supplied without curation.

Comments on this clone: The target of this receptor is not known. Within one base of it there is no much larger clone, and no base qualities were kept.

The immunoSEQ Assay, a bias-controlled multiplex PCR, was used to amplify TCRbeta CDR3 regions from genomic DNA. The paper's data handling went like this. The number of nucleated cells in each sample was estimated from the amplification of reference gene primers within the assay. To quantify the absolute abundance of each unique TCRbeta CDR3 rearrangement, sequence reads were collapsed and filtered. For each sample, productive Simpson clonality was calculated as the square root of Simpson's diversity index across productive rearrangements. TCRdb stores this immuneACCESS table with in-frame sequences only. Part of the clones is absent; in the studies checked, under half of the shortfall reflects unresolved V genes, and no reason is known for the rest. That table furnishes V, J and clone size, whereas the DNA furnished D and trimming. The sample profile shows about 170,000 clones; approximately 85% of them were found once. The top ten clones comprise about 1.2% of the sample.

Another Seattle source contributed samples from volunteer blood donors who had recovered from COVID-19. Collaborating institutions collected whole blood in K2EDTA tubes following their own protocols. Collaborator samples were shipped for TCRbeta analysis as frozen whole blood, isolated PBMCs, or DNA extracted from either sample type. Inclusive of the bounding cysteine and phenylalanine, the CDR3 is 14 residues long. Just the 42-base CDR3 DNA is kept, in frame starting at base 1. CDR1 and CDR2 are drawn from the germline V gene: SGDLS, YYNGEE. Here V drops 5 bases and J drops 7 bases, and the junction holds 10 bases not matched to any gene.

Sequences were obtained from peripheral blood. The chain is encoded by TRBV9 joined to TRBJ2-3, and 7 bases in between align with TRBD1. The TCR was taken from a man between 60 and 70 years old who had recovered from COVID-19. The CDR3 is CASRPPGQSYTQYF. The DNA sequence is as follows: TGTGCCAGCAGACCTCCGGGACAGTCCTATACGCAGTATTTT.